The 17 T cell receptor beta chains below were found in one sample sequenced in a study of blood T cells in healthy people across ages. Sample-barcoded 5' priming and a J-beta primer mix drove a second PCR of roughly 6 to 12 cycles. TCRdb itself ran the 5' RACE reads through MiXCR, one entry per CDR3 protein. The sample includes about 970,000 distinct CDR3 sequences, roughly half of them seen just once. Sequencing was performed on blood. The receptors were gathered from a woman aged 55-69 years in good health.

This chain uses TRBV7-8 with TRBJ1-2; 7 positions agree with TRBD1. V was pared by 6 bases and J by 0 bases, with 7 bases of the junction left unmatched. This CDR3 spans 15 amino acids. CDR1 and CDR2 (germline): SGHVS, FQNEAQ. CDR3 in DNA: TGTGCCAGCAGTCTCGGGACAGTAGCTAACTATGGCTACACCTTC. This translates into CASSLGTVANYGYTF. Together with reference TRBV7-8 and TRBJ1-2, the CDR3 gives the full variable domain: GAGVSQSPRYKVAKRGQDVALRCDPISGHVSLFWYQQALGQGPEFLTYFQNEAQLDKSGLPSDRFFAERPEGSVSTLKIQRTQQEDSAVYLCASSLGTVANYGYTFGSGTRLTVV.

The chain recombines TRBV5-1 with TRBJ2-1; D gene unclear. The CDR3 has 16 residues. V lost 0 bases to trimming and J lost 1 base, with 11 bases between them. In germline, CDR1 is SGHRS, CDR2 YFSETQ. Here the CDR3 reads CASSLDNTISYNEQFF. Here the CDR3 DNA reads TGCGCCAGCAGCTTGGATAACACTATTTCCTACAATGAGCAGTTCTTC.

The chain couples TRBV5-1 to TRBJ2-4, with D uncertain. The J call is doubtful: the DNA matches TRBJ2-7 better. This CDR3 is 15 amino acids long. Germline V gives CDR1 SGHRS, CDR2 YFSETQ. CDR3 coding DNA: TGCGCCAGCAGCTTGGGTCCTGACATCAGCACCGAGCAGTACTTC. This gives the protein CASSLGPDISTEQYF.

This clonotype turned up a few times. In nucleotides, the CDR3 is TGCGCCAGCAGCCCCCCAGCGGGAGGGCCGAGGAATGAGCAGTTCTTC. Its translation is CASSPPAGGPRNEQFF. The V and J genes are TRBV4-1 and TRBJ2-1; 10 positions agree with TRBD2. The CDR3 loop spans 16 amino acids. The V gene's germline CDR1 is MGHRA and CDR2 YSYEKL. Trimming cost V 4 bases and J 7 bases; bases outside gene matches: 10.

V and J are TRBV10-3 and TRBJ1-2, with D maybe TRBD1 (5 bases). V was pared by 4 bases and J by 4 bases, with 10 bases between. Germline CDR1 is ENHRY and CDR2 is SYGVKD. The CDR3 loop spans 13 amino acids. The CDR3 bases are TGTGCCATCAGTGCGGGACCGCTCTATGGCTACACCTTC. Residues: CAISAGPLYGYTF.

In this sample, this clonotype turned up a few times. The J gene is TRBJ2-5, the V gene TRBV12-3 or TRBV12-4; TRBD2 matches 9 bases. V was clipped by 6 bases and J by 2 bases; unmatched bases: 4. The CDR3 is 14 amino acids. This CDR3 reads CASSWTSVQETQYF. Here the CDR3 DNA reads TGTGCCAGCAGCTGGACTAGCGTACAAGAGACCCAGTACTTC.

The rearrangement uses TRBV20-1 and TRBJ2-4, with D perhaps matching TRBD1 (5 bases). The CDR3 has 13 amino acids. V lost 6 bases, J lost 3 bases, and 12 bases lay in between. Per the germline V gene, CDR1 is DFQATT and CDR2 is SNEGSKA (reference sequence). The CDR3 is CSAPDRHKNIQYF. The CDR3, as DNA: TGCAGTGCCCCCGACAGACACAAAAACATTCAGTACTTC.

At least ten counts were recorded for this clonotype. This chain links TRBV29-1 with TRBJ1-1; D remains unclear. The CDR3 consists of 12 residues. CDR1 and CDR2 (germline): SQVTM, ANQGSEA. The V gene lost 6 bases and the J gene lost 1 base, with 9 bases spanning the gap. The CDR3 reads CSVGRTNTEAFF. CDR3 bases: TGCAGCGTCGGACGGACGAACACTGAAGCTTTCTTT.

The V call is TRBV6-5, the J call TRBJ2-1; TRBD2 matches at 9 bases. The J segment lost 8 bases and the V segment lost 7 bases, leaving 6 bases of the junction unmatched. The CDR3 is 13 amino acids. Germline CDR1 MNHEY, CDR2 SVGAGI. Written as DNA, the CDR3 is TGTGCCAGCACGGGCGGGAGGGCCCATGAGCAGTTCTTC. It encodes CASTGGRAHEQFF.

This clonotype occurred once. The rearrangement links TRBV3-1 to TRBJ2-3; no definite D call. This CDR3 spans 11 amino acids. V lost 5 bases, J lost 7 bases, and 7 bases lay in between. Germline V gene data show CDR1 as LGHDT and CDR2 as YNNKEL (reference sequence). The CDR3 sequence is CASSYTNTQYF. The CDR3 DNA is TGTGCCAGCAGCTATACAAATACGCAGTATTTT.

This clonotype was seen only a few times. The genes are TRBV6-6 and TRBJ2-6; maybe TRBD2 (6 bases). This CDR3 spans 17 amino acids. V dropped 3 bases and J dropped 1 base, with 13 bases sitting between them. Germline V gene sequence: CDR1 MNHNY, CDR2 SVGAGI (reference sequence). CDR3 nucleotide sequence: TGTGCCAGCAGTTATCCAGCGGGCAGGTCTGGGGCCAACGTCCTGACTTTC. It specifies CASSYPAGRSGANVLTF.

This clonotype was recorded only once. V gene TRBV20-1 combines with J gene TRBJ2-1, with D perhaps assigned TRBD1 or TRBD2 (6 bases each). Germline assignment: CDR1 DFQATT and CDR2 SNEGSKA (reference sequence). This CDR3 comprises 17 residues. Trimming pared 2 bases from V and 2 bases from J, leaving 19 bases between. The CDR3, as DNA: TGCAGTGCTAGACCGCTAACGACAGGAGGGACCTACAATGAGCAGTTCTTC. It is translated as CSARPLTTGGTYNEQFF.

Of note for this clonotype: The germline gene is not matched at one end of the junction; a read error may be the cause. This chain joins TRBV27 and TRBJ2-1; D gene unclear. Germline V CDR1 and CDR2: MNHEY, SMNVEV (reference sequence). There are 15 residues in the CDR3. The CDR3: CTSSLLFRNYNEQFF. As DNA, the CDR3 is TGTACCAGCAGTTTATTATTCCGCAACTACAATGAGCAGTTCTTC.

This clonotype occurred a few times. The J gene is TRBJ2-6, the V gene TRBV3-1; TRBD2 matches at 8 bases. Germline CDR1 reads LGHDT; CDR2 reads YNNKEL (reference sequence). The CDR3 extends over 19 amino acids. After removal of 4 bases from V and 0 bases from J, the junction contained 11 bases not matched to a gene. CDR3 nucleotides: TGTGCCAGCAGCCGCGGCCGGCTAGCGGGCGGCTCTGGGGCCAACGTCCTGACTTTC. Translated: CASSRGRLAGGSGANVLTF.

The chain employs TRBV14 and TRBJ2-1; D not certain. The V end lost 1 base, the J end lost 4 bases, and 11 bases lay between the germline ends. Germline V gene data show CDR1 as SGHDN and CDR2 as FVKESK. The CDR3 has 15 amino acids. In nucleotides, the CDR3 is TGTGCCAGCAGCCAAGGAGACACTCCATACAATGAGCAGTTCTTC. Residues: CASSQGDTPYNEQFF.

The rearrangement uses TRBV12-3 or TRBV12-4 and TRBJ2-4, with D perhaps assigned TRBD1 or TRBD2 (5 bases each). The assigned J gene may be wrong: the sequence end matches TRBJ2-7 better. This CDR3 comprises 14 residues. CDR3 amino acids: CASSPMGVSYEQYF. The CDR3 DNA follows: TGTGCCAGCAGCCCGATGGGGGTCTCCTACGAGCAGTACTTC.

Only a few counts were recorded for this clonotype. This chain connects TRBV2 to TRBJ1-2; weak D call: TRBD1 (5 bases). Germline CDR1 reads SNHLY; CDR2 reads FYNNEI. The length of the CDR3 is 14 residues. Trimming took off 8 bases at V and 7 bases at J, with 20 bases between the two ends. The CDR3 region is CASGSGTRVFGYTF. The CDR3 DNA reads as TGTGCCAGCGGATCTGGGACGCGGGTTTTTGGCTACACCTTC.